The clone carrying this T cell receptor beta chain was counted at least ten times. Its antigen is undetermined. V was clipped by 3 bases and J by 4 bases, with 18 bases between them. Germline V gene lookup returns CDR1 ENHRY and CDR2 SYGVKD. CDR3 size: 16 residues. It was patients with CD8+CD57+ cell expansion by flow cytometry who were chosen for sequencing. Blood sampling was performed on the patients, and none of them had received therapy by then. This entry comes from a study of CD8+CD57+ T cells in acquired aplastic anemia. Study-wide points: No significant patient-versus-control difference appeared in CD8+ Simpson's diversity.

Genomic DNA templated the TCR beta VDJ and CDR3 profiling. In TCRdb, the reads were re-called with MiXCR into one record per CDR3 protein. The sample yields around 50,000 distinct CDR3 sequences, around 50% seen once. Sequencing was done on a sample of sorted CD4+, CD8+, or CD8+CD57+ T cells (not recorded which) from PBMCs. The TCR sequence derives from a human donor with aplastic anemia. The V gene is TRBV10-3, the J gene TRBJ1-2, with D tentatively TRBD1 (5 bases). The CDR3 bases are TGTGCCATCAGTGACCCCCTCAGGGACTACACCTATGGCTACACCTTC. Its protein is CAISDPLRDYTYGYTF.